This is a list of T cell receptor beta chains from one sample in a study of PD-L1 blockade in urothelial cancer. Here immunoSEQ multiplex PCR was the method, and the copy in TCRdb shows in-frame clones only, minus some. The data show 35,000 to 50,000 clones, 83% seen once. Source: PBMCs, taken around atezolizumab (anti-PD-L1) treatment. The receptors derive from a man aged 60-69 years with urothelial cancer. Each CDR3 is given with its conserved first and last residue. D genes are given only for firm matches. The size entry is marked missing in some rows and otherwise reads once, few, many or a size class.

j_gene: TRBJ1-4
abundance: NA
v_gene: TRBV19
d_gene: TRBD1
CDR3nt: TGTGCCAGTGCCTCCGGGACAGGGGCTGAAAAACTGTTTTTT
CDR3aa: CASASGTGAEKLFF

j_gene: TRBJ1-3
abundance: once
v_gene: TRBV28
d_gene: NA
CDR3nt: TGTGCCAGCAGTACCATACGCGGGGGACGCGGGACCCGCTCTGGAAACACCATATATTTT
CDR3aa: CASSTIRGGRGTRSGNTIYF

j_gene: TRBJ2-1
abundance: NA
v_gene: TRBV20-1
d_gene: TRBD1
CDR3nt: TGCAGTGCGATCGACAGGGACCAGCAGTTCTTC
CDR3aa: CSAIDRDQQFF

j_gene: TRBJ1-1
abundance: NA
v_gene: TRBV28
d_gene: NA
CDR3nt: TGTGCCAGCAGTTTAATTCAGGCAGATGAAGCTTTCTTT
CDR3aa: CASSLIQADEAFF

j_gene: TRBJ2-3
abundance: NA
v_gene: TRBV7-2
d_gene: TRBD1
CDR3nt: TGTGCCAGCAGTTCTTATACCCAGGGGGCAGATACGCAGTATTTT
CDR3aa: CASSSYTQGADTQYF

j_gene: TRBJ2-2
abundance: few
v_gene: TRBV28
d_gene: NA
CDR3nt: TGTGCCAGCTCCGACTTGGCCGGGGAGCTGTTTTTT
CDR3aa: CASSDLAGELFF

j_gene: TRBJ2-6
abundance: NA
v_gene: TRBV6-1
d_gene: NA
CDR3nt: TGTGCCAGCAGTGCCCGGAGCTCTGGGGCCAACGTCCTGACTTTC
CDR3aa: CASSARSSGANVLTF

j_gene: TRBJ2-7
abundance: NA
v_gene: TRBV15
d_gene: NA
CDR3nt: TGTGCCACCAGCAGAGATCACACGGGGGTTGAGCAGTACTTC
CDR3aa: CATSRDHTGVEQYF

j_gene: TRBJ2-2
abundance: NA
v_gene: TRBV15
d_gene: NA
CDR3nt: TGTGCCACCAGCAGCAGTGGGAGAGAGACCGGGGAGCTGTTTTTT
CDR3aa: CATSSSGRETGELFF

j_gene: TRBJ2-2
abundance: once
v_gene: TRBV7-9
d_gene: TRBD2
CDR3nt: TGTGCCAGCAGCCGACCGGGACTAGCGGGGGGGGCCGGGGAGCTGTTTTTT
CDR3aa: CASSRPGLAGGAGELFF

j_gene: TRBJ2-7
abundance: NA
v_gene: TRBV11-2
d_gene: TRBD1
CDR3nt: TGTGCCAGCAGCCAGGGACAGGGCGGTGAGCAGTACTTC
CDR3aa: CASSQGQGGEQYF

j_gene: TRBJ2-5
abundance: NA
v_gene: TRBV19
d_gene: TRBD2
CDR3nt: TGTGCCAGTAGTATTAGCGGGGGGGCGGGTGGAGAGACCCAGTACTTC
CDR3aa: CASSISGGAGGETQYF

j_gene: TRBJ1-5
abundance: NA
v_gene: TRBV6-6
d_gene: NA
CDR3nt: TGTGCCAGCAGTTACCCGCAGGGAGGCCAGCCCCAGCATTTT
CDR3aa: CASSYPQGGQPQHF

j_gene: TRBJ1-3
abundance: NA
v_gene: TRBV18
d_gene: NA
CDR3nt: TGTGCCAGCTCAGAAACACTGGAGGGCTCTGGAAACACCATATATTTT
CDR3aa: CASSETLEGSGNTIYF